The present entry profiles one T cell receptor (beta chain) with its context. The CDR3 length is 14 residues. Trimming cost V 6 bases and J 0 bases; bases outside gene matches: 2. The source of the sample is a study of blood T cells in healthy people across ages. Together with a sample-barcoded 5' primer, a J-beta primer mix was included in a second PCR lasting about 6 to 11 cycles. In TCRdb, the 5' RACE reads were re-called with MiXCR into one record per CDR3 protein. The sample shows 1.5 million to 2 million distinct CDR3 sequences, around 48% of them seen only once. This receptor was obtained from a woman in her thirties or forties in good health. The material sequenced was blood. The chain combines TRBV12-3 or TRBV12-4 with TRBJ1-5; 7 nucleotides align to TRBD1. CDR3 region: CASSRGISNQPQHF. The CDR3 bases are TGTGCCAGCAGCAGGGGGATTAGCAATCAGCCCCAGCATTTT.